The 5 T cell receptor beta chains reported below all come from one sample, sequenced in a study of T cells expressing NK-cell markers. TCRdb reprocessed the 5' RACE reads, keeping one entry per CDR3 protein, no DNA. The table lists about 160,000 distinct CDR3 sequences. The sequenced sample consisted of blood T cells: a sorted CD56 or NKG2C T cell subset, CD4+ or CD8+ T cells, or bulk PBMC T cells (not recorded which). These receptors were collected from a woman aged 18-70 years in good health.

This chain connects TRBV7-2 to TRBJ2-7; there is no DNA to check the TCRdb D call of TRBD2. Germline CDR1 is SGHTA and CDR2 is FQGNSA. This CDR3 region has 15 residues. CDR3 sequence: CASTRRAGSSYEQYF.

CDR3 protein: CASRETAGTQYF. The gene calls are TRBV2 and TRBJ2-5; absent DNA, TCRdb's TRBD2 call cannot be checked. The V gene's germline CDR1 is SNHLY and CDR2 FYNNEI. The CDR3 is 12 residues long.

The CDR3 spells CASSFGTGGTEAFF. This sequence joins TRBV5-1 and TRBJ1-1; TCRdb outputs TRBD1, but without DNA this stays unchecked. From germline, CDR1 is SGHRS and CDR2 YFSETQ. CDR3 length: 14 amino acids.

V gene TRBV4-1 combines with J gene TRBJ2-2; absent DNA, TCRdb's TRBD1 call cannot be checked. This CDR3 has 15 amino acids. Germline values: CDR1 MGHRA, CDR2 YSYEKL. The CDR3 protein is CASSQAARGTGELFF.

The chain employs TRBV14 and TRBJ2-1; the TRBD1 assignment by TCRdb is unverifiable without DNA. The germline gives CDR1 SGHDN, CDR2 FVKESK. This CDR3 has 12 residues. The CDR3 loop is CASSQAGAEQFF.